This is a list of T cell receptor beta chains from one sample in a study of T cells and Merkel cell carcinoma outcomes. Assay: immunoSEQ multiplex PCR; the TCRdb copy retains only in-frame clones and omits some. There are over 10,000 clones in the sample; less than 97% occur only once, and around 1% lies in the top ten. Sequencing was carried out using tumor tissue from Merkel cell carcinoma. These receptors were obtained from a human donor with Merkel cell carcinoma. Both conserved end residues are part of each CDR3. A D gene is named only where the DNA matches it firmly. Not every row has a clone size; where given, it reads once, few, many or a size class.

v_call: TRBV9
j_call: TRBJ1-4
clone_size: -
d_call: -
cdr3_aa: CASGLWATTNEKLFF
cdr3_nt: TGTGCCAGCGGCCTATGGGCGACAACTAATGAAAAACTGTTTTTT

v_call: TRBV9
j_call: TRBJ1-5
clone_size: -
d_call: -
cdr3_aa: CASSTGGGDNQPQHF
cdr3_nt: TGTGCCAGCTCTACGGGCGGGGGGGACAATCAGCCCCAGCATTTT

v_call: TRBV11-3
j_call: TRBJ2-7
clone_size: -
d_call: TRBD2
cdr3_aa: CASSRHGLAGGVYEQYF
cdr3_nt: TGTGCCAGCAGCCGACACGGACTAGCGGGAGGGGTCTACGAGCAGTACTTC

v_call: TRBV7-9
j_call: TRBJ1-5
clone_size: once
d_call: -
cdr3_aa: CASSFRDQPQHF
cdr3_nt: TGTGCCAGCAGCTTCAGAGATCAGCCCCAGCATTTT

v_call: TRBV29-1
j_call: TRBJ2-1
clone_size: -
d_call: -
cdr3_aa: CSVVRLKYNEQFF
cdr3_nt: TGCAGCGTTGTAAGGCTCAAGTACAATGAGCAGTTCTTC

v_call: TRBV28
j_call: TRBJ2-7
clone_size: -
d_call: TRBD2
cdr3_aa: CASGLAGAYEQYF
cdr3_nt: TGTGCCAGCGGATTAGCGGGGGCCTACGAGCAGTACTTC

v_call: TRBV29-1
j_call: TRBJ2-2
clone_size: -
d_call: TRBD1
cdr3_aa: CSVVTGGRHTGELFF
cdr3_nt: TGCAGCGTCGTGACAGGGGGTAGGCACACCGGGGAGCTGTTTTTT

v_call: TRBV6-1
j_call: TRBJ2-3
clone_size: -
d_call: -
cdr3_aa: CASSAQGGADTQYF
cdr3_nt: TGTGCCAGCAGTGCCCAGGGTGGCGCAGATACGCAGTATTTT

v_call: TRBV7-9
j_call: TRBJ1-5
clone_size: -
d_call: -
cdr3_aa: CASSSGTFATPQHF
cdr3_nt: TGTGCCAGCAGCTCAGGGACCTTCGCAACGCCCCAGCATTTT

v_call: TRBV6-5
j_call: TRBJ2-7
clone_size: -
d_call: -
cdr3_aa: CASSYLTGRGTYEQYF
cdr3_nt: TGTGCCAGCAGTTACCTAACAGGGAGGGGAACCTACGAGCAATACTTC

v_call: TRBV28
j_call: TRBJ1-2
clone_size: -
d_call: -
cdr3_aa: CASNRGFYGYTF
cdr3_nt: TGTGCCAGCAACCGGGGATTCTATGGCTACACCTTC

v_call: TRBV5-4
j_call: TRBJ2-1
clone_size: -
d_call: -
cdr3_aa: CASSLIQDYNEQFF
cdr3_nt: TGTGCCAGCAGCTTAATACAGGACTACAATGAGCAGTTCTTC

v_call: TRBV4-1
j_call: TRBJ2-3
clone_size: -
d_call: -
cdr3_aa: CASSQERSGGRDTQYF
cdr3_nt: TGCGCCAGCAGCCAAGAGAGGTCCGGGGGGCGGGATACGCAGTATTTT

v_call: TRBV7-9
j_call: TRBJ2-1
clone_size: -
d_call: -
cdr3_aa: CASSLHSGNNEQFF
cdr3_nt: TGTGCCAGCAGCTTACATTCAGGGAACAATGAGCAGTTCTTC

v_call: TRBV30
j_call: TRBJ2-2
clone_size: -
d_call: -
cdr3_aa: CAWIDTGELFF
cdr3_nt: TGTGCCTGGATTGACACCGGGGAGCTGTTTTTT

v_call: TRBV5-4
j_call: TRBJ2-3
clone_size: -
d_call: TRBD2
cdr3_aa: CASSLAGTRVTDTQYF
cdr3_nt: TGTGCCAGCAGCTTGGCGGGGACTAGGGTCACAGATACGCAGTATTTT

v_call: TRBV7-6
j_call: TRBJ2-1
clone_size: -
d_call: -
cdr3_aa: CASSLDRANEQFF
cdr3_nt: TGTGCCAGCAGCTTAGACCGAGCTAATGAGCAGTTCTTC

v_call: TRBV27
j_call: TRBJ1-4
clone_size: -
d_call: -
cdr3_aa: CASSLRQTNEKLFF
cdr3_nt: TGTGCCAGCAGTTTACGACAGACTAATGAAAAACTGTTTTTT

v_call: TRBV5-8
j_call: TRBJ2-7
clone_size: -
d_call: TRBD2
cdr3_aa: CASSAFLASGSLYEQYF
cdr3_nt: TGTGCCAGCAGCGCTTTTTTGGCTAGCGGGAGTTTATACGAGCAGTACTTC

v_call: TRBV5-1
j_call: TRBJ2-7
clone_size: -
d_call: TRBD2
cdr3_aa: CASSFQRLAGAYEQYF
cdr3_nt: TGCGCCAGCAGCTTTCAGCGGCTAGCGGGAGCCTACGAGCAGTACTTC

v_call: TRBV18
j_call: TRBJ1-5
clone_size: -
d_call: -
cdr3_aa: CASSPPGDTISPGPQHF
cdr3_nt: TGTGCCAGCTCACCGCCGGGGGATACAATCAGCCCAGGGCCCCAGCATTTT

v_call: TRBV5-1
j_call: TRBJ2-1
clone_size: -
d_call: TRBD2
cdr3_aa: CASRRLAGVSEQFF
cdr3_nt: TGCGCCAGCAGGCGACTAGCGGGAGTAAGTGAACAGTTCTTC

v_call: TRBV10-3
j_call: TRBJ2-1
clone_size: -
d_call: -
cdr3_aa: CAIRPDSSGPSYNEQFF
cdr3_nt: TGTGCCATCAGGCCGGACAGCAGCGGCCCCTCCTACAATGAGCAGTTCTTC

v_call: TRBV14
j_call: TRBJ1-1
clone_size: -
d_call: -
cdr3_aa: CASSQVEKSEAFF
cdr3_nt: TGTGCCAGCAGCCAAGTTGAGAAGAGCGAAGCTTTCTTT

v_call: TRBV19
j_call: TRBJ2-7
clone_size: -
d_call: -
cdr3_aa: CASNKGLAGEQYF
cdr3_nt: TGTGCCAGTAATAAAGGTCTAGCTGGCGAGCAGTACTTC